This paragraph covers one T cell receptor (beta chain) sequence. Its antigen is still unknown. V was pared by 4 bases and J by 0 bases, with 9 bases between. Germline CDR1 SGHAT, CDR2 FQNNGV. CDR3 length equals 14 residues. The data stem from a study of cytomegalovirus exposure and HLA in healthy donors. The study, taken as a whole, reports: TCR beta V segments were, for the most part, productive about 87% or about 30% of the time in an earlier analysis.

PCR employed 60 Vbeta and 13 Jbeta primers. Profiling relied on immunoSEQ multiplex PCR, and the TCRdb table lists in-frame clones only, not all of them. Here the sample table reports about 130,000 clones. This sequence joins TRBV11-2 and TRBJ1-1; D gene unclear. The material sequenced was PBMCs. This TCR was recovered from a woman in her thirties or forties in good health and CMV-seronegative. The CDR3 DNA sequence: TGTGCCAGCAGCTGGCACCTCATGAACACTGAAGCTTTCTTT. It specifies CASSWHLMNTEAFF. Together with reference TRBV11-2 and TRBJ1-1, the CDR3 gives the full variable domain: EAGVAQSPRYKIIEKRQSVAFWCNPISGHATLYWYQQILGQGPKLLIQFQNNGVVDDSQLPKDRFSAERLKGVDSTLKIQPAKLEDSAVYLCASSWHLMNTEAFFGQGTRLTVV.